This record concerns one T cell receptor beta chain sequence. The data originate from a study of shared clonotypes between healthy human individuals. Trimming pared 4 bases from V and 0 bases from J, leaving 10 bases between. The length of the CDR3 is 14 residues. Looked up from germline, CDR1 is SEHNR and CDR2 is FQNEAQ (reference sequence). TCRdb's copy holds only in-frame clones and misses some; the assay was immunoSEQ multiplex PCR. The data contain roughly 2 million clones, about 94% of them singletons. The naive CD8 population came from CD45RO-negative cells selected for CCR7, without terminally differentiated effector memory CD45RA+ cells.

The chain has TRBV7-9 and TRBJ2-7; a weak D match, TRBD2 (6 bases). The clonotype comes from a man between 18 and 35 years old in good health. Sequenced material: naive CD8+ T cells sorted from blood. The CDR3 DNA sequence: TGTGCCAGCAGCTCCTTGACTAGCTCCTACGAGCAGTACTTC. Protein sequence: CASSSLTSSYEQYF.